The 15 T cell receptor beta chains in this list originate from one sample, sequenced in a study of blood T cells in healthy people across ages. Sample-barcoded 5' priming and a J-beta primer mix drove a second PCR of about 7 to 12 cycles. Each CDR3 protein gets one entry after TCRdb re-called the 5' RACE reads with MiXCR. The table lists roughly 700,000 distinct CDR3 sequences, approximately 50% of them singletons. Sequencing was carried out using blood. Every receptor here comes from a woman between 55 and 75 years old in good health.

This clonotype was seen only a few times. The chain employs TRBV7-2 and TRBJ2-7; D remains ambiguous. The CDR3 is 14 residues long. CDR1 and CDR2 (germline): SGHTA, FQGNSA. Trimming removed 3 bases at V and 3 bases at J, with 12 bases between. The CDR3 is CASSFQPDYYEQYF. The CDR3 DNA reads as TGTGCCAGCAGCTTCCAACCGGATTACTACGAGCAGTACTTC.

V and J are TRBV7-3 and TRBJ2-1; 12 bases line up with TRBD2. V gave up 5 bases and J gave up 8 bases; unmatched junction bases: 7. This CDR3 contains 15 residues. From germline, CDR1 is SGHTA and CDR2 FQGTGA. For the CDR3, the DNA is TGTGCCAGCAGCGCCACTAGCGGGAGGCCCCATGAGCAGTTCTTC. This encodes CASSATSGRPHEQFF. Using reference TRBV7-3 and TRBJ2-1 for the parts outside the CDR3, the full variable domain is GAGVSQTPSNKVTEKGKYVELRCDPISGHTALYWYRQSLGQGPEFLIYFQGTGAADDSGLPNDRFFAVRPEGSVSTLKIQRTERGDSAVYLCASSATSGRPHEQFFGPGTRLTVL.

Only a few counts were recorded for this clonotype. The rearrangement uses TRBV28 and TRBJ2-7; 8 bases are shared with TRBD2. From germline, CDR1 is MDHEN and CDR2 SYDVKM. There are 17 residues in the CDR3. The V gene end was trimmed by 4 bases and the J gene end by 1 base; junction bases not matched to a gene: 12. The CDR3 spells CASSWAYLAGKSYEQYF. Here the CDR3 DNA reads TGTGCCAGCAGTTGGGCGTATTTAGCGGGGAAATCCTACGAGCAGTACTTC.

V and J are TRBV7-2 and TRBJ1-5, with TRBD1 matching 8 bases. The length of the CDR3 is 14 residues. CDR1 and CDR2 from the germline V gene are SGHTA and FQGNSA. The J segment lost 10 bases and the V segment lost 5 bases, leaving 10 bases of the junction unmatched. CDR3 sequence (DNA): TGTGCCAGCAGCCTGGGACAGGATAGGGGCCCCCAGCATTTT. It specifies CASSLGQDRGPQHF.

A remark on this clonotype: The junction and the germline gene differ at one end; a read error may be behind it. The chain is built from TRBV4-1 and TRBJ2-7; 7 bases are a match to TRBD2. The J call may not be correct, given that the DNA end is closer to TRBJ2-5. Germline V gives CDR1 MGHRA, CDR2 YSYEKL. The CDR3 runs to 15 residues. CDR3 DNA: TGCGCCAGCGGCCAAGGATGGGAGGGGAGAGAGACCCAGTACTTC. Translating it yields CASGQGWEGRETQYF.

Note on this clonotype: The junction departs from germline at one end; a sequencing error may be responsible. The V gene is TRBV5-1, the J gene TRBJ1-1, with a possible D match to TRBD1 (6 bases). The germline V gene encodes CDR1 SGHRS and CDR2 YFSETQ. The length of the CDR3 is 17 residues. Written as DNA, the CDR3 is TGCGCCAGCAGCTTGACCAAATACAGGGTTGGAAACACGGAAGCTTTCTTT. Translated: CASSLTKYRVGNTEAFF.

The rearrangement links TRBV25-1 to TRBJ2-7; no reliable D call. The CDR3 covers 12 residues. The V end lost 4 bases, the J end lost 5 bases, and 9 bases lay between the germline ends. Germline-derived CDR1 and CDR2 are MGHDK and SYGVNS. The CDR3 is CASSGNGDEQYF. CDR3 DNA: TGTGCCAGCAGTGGCAATGGGGACGAGCAGTACTTC.

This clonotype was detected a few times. The CDR3 region is CASSPTGWGPENIQYF. CDR3 nucleotides: TGTGCCAGCAGCCCGACAGGCTGGGGACCCGAAAACATTCAGTACTTC. This chain uses TRBV9 with TRBJ2-4; tentative D call: TRBD1 (6 bases). The V end was cut by 4 bases, the J end by 5 bases, with 19 bases between. There are 16 residues in the CDR3. Germline lookup yields CDR1 SGDLS and CDR2 YYNGEE.

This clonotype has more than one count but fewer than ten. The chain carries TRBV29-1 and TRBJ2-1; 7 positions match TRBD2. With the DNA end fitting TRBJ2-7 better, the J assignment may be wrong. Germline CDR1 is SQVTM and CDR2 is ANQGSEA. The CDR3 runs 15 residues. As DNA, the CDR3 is TGCAGCGTTGTGTCGATGGGCGGGGGTTACAATGAGCAGTACTTC. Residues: CSVVSMGGGYNEQYF.

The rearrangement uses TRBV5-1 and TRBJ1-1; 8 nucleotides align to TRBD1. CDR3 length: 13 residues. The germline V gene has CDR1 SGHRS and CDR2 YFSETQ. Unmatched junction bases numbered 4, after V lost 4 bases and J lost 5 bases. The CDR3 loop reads CASSKDRGTEAFF. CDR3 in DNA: TGCGCCAGCAGCAAAGACAGGGGTACTGAAGCTTTCTTT.

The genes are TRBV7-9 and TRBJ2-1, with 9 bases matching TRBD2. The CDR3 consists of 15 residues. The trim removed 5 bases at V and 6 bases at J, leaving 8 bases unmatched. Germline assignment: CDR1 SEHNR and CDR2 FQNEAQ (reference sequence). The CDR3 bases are TGTGCCAGCAGCCGTAGCGGGAGTGGAGGCAATGAGCAGTTCTTC. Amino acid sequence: CASSRSGSGGNEQFF.

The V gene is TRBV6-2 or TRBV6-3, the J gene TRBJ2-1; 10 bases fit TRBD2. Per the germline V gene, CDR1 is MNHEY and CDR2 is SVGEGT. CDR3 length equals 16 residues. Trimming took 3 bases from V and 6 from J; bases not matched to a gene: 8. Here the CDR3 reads CASSYPSAGGPNEQFF. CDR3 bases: TGTGCCAGCAGTTATCCCTCAGCGGGAGGGCCCAATGAGCAGTTCTTC.

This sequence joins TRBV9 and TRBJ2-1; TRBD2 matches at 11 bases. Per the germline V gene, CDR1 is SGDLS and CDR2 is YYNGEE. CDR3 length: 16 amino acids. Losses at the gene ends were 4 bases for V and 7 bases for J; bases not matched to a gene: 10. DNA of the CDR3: TGTGCCAGCAGCTTATGGGGGGGGACTAGCGGAAATGAGCAGTTCTTC. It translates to CASSLWGGTSGNEQFF.

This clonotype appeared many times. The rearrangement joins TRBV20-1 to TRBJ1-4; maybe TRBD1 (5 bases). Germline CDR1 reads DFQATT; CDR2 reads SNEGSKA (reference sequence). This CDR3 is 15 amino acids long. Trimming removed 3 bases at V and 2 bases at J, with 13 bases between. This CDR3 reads CSARAAGLTNEKLFF. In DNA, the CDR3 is TGCAGTGCTAGGGCCGCGGGGCTGACTAATGAAAAACTGTTTTTT.

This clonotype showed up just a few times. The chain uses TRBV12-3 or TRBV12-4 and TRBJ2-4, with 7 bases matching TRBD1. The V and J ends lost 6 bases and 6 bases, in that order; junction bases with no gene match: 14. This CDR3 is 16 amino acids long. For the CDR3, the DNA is TGTGCCAGCAGGACAGGGAGAAACCTAGCCGGAAACATTCAGTACTTC. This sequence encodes CASRTGRNLAGNIQYF.